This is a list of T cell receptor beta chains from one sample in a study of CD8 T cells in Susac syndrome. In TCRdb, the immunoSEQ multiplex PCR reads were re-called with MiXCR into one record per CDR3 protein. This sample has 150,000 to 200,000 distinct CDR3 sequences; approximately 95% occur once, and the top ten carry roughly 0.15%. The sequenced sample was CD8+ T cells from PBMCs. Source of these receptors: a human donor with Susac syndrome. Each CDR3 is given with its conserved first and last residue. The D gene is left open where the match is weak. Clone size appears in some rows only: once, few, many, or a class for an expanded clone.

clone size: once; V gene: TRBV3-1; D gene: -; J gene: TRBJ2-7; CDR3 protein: CASSQERFGSYEQYF; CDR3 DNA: TGTGCCAGCAGCCAAGAGAGATTTGGTTCCTACGAGCAGTACTTC
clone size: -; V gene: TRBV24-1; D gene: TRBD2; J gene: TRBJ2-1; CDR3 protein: CATRASGGADEQFF; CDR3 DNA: TGTGCCACGCGGGCTAGCGGGGGGGCAGATGAGCAGTTCTTC
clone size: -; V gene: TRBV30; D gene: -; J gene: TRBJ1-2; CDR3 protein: CAWSDGQSYGYTF; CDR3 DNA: TGTGCCTGGAGTGACGGACAGAGCTATGGCTACACCTTC
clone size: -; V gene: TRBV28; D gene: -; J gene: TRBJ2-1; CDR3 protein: CASSSHRGEIGWNEQFF; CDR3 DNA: TGTGCCAGCAGTTCCCACCGTGGGGAGATCGGGTGGAATGAGCAGTTCTTC
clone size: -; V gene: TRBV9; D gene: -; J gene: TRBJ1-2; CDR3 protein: CASSGYREANYGYTF; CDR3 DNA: TGTGCCAGCAGCGGATACAGGGAAGCTAACTATGGCTACACCTTC
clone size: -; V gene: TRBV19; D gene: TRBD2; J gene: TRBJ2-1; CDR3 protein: CASSISGGYSEQFF; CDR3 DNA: TGTGCCAGTAGTATTTCGGGGGGGTATAGTGAGCAGTTCTTC
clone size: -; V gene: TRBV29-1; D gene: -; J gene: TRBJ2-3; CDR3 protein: CSAGTLRTAQYF; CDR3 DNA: TGCAGCGCCGGGACCCTAAGGACTGCGCAGTATTTT
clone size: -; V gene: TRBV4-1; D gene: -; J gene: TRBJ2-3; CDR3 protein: CASSHPQGAGYYQVTQYF; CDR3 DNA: TGCGCCAGCAGCCATCCCCAGGGTGCAGGGTATTATCAAGTTACGCAGTATTTT
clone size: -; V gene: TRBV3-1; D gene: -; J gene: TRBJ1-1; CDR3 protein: CASSLSWEAFF; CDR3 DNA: TGTGCCAGCAGTCTAAGCTGGGAAGCTTTCTTT
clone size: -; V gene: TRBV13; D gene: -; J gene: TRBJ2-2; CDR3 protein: CASSLEASNTGELFF; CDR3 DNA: TGTGCCAGCAGCTTAGAGGCTTCGAACACCGGGGAGCTGTTTTTT
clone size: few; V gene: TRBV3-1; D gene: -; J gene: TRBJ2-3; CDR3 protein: CASSQDSSTDTQYF; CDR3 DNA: TGTGCCAGCAGCCAAGATTCTAGCACAGATACGCAGTATTTT
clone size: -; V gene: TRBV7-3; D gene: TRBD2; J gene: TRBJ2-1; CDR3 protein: CASSLGSTGTSGRRRRFF; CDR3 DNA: TGTGCCAGCAGCTTAGGATCAACGGGGACTAGCGGGAGGAGGCGTAGGTTCTTC
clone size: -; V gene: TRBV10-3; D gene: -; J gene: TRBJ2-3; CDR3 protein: CAISAPQDTQYF; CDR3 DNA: TGTGCCATCAGTGCCCCCCAAGATACGCAGTATTTT
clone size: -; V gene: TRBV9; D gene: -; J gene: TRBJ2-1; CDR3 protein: CASSVGRTSYNEQFF; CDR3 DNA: TGTGCCAGCAGCGTAGGACGGACCTCCTACAATGAGCAGTTCTTC
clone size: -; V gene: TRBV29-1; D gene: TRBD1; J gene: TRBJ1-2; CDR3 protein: CSVEGDRGSNYGYTF; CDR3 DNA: TGCAGCGTTGAGGGCGACAGGGGGTCGAACTATGGCTACACCTTC
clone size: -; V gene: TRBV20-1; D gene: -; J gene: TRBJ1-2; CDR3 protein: CSARDQGTGINYGYTF; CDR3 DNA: TGCAGTGCTAGAGATCAGGGAACCGGAATAAACTATGGCTACACCTTC
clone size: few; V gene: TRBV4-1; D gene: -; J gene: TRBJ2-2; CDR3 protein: CASSQGGGNTGELFF; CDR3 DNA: TGCGCCAGCAGCCAAGGTGGGGGGAACACCGGGGAGCTGTTTTTT
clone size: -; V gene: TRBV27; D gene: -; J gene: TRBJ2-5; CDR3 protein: CASSLALGETQYF; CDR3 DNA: TGTGCCAGCAGTTTAGCCTTAGGGGAGACCCAGTACTTC
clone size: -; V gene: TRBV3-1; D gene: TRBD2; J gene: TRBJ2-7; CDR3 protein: CASSHETSGNYEQYF; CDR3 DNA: TGTGCCAGCAGCCATGAGACTAGCGGGAACTACGAGCAGTACTTC
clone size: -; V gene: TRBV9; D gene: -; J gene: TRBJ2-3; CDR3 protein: CASSVVDGGTDTQYF; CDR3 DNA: TGTGCCAGCAGCGTAGTGGACGGGGGTACAGATACGCAGTATTTT
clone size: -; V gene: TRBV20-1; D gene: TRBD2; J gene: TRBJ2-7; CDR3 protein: CSASPASGNLEQYF; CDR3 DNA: TGCAGTGCTAGTCCTGCTAGCGGGAATTTAGAGCAGTACTTC
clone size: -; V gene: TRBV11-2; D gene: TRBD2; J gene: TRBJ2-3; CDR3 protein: CASSLSLAGITSTDTQYF; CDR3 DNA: TGTGCCAGCAGCTTATCTCTAGCGGGGATTACTAGCACAGATACGCAGTATTTT
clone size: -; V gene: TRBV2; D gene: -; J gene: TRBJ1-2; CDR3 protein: CATRDRSFYGYTF; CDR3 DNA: TGTGCCACCAGGGACCGCTCTTTTTATGGCTACACCTTC
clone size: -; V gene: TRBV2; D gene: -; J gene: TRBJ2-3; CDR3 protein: CASRESSTDTQYF; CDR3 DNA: TGTGCCAGCAGGGAATCAAGCACAGATACGCAGTATTTT
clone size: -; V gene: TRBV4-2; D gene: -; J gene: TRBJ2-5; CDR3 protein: CASSQDREGQETQYF; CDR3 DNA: TGTGCCAGCAGCCAAGACCGGGAAGGCCAAGAGACCCAGTACTTC
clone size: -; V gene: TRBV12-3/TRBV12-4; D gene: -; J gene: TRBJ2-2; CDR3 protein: CASSKGNRVSTGELFF; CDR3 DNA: TGTGCCAGCAGCAAAGGGAACAGGGTTTCCACCGGGGAGCTGTTTTTT
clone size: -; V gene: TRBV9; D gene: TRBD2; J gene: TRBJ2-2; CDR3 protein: CASSVGTSGANTGELFF; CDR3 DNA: TGTGCCAGCAGCGTAGGGACTAGCGGCGCGAACACCGGGGAGCTGTTTTTT
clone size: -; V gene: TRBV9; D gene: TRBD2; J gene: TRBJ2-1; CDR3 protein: CASSVGGSGSYNEQFF; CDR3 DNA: TGTGCCAGCAGCGTAGGTGGTAGCGGGAGCTACAATGAGCAGTTCTTC
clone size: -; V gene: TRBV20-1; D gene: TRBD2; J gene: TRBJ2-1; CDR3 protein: CSTGGSYNEQFF; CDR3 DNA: TGCAGTACGGGGGGCTCCTACAATGAGCAGTTCTTC
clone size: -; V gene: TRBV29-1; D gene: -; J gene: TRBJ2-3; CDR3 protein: CSVEYPTGPTTGKVTDTQYF; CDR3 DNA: TGCAGCGTTGAATACCCTACTGGACCCACAACGGGAAAGGTTACAGATACGCAGTATTTT
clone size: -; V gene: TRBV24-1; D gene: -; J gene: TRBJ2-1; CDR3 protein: CATSGASSYNEQFF; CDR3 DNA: TGTGCCACCAGTGGGGCTAGCTCCTACAATGAGCAGTTCTTC
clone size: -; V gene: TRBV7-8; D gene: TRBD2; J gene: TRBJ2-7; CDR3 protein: CASSLPSGDYEQYF; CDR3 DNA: TGTGCCAGCAGCTTGCCTAGCGGGGACTACGAGCAGTACTTC
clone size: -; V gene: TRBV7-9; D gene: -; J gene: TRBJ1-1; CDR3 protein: CASSFEWNTEAFF; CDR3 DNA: TGTGCCAGCAGCTTCGAATGGAACACTGAAGCTTTCTTT
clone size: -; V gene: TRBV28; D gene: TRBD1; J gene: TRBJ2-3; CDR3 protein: CASSLGGRKVFGDTQYF; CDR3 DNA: TGTGCCAGCAGCCTAGGGGGCAGGAAGGTCTTCGGAGATACGCAGTATTTT
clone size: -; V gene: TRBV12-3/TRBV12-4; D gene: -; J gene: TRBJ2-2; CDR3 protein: CASSLDGYTGELFF; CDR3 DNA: TGTGCCAGCAGTCTAGACGGGTACACCGGGGAGCTGTTTTTT
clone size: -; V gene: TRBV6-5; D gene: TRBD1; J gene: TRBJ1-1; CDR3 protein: CASSYLARGLMNTEAFF; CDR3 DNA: TGTGCCAGCAGTTACTTAGCCAGGGGGCTCATGAACACTGAAGCTTTCTTT
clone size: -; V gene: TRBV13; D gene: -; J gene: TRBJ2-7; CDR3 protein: CASSFKDEQYF; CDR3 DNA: TGTGCCAGCAGCTTTAAGGACGAGCAGTACTTC
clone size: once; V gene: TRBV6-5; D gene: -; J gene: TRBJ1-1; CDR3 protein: CASSYSDANTEAFF; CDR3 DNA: TGTGCCAGCAGTTACTCGGACGCTAACACTGAAGCTTTCTTT
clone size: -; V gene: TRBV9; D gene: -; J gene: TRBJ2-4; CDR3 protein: CASSVGGTRRNIQYF; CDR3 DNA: TGTGCCAGCAGCGTAGGGGGAACCCGAAGAAACATTCAGTACTTC
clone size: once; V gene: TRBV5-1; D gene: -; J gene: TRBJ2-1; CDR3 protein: CASSFSSGINEQFF; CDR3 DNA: TGCGCCAGCAGCTTTTCATCGGGCATCAATGAGCAGTTCTTC
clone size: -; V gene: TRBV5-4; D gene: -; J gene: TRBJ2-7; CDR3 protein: CASSLSTGLSAYEQYF; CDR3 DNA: TGTGCCAGCAGCTTATCTACAGGTTTATCAGCCTACGAGCAGTACTTC
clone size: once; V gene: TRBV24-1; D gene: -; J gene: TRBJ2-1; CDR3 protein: CATRGGNEQFF; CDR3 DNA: TGTGCCACCAGGGGTGGAAATGAGCAGTTCTTC
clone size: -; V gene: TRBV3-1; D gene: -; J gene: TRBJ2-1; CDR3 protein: CASSPLHSSGPDEQFF; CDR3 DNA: TGTGCCAGCAGCCCACTCCACTCCTCGGGTCCCGATGAGCAGTTCTTC
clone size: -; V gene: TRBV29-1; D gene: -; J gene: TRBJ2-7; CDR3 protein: CSVGVRTYEQYF; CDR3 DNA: TGCAGCGTTGGGGTGAGGACCTACGAGCAGTACTTC
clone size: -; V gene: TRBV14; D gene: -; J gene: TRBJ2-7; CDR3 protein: CASSQDGWGVEQYF; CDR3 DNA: TGTGCCAGCAGCCAAGACGGCTGGGGGGTCGAGCAGTACTTC
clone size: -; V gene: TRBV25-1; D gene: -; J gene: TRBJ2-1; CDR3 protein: CASSIGPGDEQFF; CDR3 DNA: TGTGCCAGCAGTATAGGGCCGGGGGATGAGCAGTTCTTC
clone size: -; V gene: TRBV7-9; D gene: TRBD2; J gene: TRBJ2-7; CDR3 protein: CASSYGLAGTSEQYF; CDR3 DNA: TGTGCCAGCAGCTATGGACTAGCGGGGACTAGCGAGCAGTACTTC
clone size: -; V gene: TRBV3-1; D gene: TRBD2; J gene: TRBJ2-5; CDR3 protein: CASSQGFTSGTEETQYF; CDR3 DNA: TGTGCCAGCAGCCAAGGGTTTACTAGCGGGACCGAAGAGACCCAGTACTTC
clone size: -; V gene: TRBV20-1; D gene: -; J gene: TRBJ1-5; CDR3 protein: CSASPVANQPQHF; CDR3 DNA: TGCAGTGCTAGTCCAGTGGCCAATCAGCCCCAGCATTTT
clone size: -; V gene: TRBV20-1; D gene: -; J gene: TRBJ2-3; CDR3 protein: CSAIPEWLVGTDTQYF; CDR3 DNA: TGCAGTGCTATCCCCGAGTGGCTAGTTGGCACAGATACGCAGTATTTT
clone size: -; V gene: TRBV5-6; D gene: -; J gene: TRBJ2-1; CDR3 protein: CASSLNYNEQFF; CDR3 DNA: TGTGCCAGCAGCTTGAATTACAATGAGCAGTTCTTC
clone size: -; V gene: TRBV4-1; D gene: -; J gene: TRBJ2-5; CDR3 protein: CASSSLRGAGETQYF; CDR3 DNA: TGCGCCAGCAGCTCCCTCCGGGGCGCGGGGGAGACCCAGTACTTC
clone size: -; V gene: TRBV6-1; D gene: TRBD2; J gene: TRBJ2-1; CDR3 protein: CASSVSGLAVNNEQFF; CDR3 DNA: TGTGCCAGCAGCGTATCAGGACTAGCGGTAAACAATGAGCAGTTCTTC
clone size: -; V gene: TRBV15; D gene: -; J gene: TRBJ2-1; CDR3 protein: CATSPTVYNEQFF; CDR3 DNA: TGTGCCACCAGTCCGACAGTCTACAATGAGCAGTTCTTC
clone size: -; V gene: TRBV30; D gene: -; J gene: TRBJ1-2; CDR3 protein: CAWSLGQAYGYTF; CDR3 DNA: TGTGCCTGGAGTTTAGGGCAGGCTTATGGCTACACCTTC